The 28 T cell receptor beta chains below come from one sample, sequenced in a study of blood T cell repertoires in COVID-19. Only in-frame clones appear in the TCRdb table, and some are missing; sequencing was by immunoSEQ multiplex PCR. The table includes a few hundred thousand clones, about 90% detected once. Sequencing was done on a sample of PBMCs or T cells enriched from blood (not recorded which). These receptors came from a woman aged 30 to 39 who had recovered from COVID-19.

This clone came up once. The gene calls are TRBV7-8 and TRBJ1-2; no firm D call. This CDR3 is built from 13 residues. Per germline, CDR1 SGHVS and CDR2 FQNEAQ. V gave up 0 bases and J gave up 4 bases, with 6 bases separating them. In nucleotides, the CDR3 is TGTGCCAGCAGCTTAGCGTCCAGCTATGGCTACACCTTC. Translation: CASSLASSYGYTF. The full variable domain, in which reference TRBV7-8 and TRBJ1-2 provide the parts outside the CDR3, is GAGVSQSPRYKVAKRGQDVALRCDPISGHVSLFWYQQALGQGPEFLTYFQNEAQLDKSGLPSDRFFAERPEGSVSTLKIQRTQQEDSAVYLCASSLASSYGYTFGSGTRLTVV.

V and J are TRBV28 and TRBJ2-3; 12 bases agree with TRBD2. Germline CDR1 reads MDHEN; CDR2 reads SYDVKM. This CDR3 is 15 amino acids long. V lost 2 bases and J lost 12; bases outside the gene matches: 9. The CDR3 DNA is TGTGCCAGCAGTTTACTAGCGGGAGGGGGGTGGAATCAGTATTTT. Translating it yields CASSLLAGGGWNQYF.

The V and J genes are TRBV7-9 and TRBJ2-1, with 7 bases aligning to TRBD2. Germline-derived CDR1 and CDR2 are SEHNR and FQNEAQ (reference sequence). The CDR3 spans 17 residues. Trimming at V came to 0 bases and at J to 2 bases, leaving 7 bases not matched to a gene. The CDR3 is CASSLAFLAEPYNEQFF. CDR3 DNA sequence: TGTGCCAGCAGCTTAGCGTTCCTAGCGGAGCCCTACAATGAGCAGTTCTTC.

The CDR3 DNA reads as TGTGCCAGCAGGTCAGGGGGAGGAACTACTGGGGCCAACGTCCTGACTTTC. Translating it yields CASRSGGGTTGANVLTF. The chain recombines TRBV5-6 with TRBJ2-6, with D tentatively TRBD1 (7 bases). Trimming left V 5 bases short and J 2 bases short, with 17 bases between. CDR1 SGHDT and CDR2 YYEEEE come from the germline V gene. The CDR3 length is 17 residues.

The V and J genes are TRBV5-4 and TRBJ1-3; tentative D call: TRBD1 (6 bases). CDR1 and CDR2 from the germline V gene are SGHNT and YYREEE (reference sequence). The V end was cut by 1 base, the J end by 1 base, with 9 bases between. The CDR3 loop spans 15 amino acids. DNA for the CDR3: TGTGCCAGCAGCTTGCAGGGGTCGTCTGGAAACACCATATATTTT. Translation: CASSLQGSSGNTIYF.

This chain uses TRBV5-1 with TRBJ2-7; 9 nucleotides match TRBD1. Germline V CDR1 and CDR2: SGHRS, YFSETQ. CDR3 length: 15 amino acids. V gave up 4 bases and J gave up 7 bases; unmatched junction bases: 12. For the CDR3, the DNA is TGCGCCAGCAGCGTACCCGGGACAGGGTCTGAAGAGCAGTACTTC. Translating it yields CASSVPGTGSEEQYF.

The chain joins TRBV5-8 to TRBJ2-3; TRBD1 matches 7 bases. The germline V gene encodes CDR1 SGHTS and CDR2 YDEGEE. V lost 1 base to trimming and J lost 2 bases; unmatched junction nucleotides: 10. The CDR3 is 17 residues long. CDR3 protein: CASSLIPRGTVTDTQYF. The CDR3 DNA sequence: TGTGCCAGCAGCTTGATCCCCCGTGGGACAGTCACAGATACGCAGTATTTT.

The chain couples TRBV18 to TRBJ2-7; TRBD1 might be the D (5 bases). Trimming shortened V by 5 bases and J by 3 bases, and 11 bases separated the two germline ends. CDR1 is KGHSH, CDR2 LQKENI, per germline. CDR3 length: 13 amino acids. CDR3 residues: CASSYNTGYEQYF. CDR3 nucleotide sequence: TGTGCCAGCTCATATAATACAGGCTACGAGCAGTACTTC.

V and J are TRBV19 and TRBJ2-1; 10 nucleotides align to TRBD2. With V trimmed by 3 bases and J by 0 bases, 5 bases remained unmatched. This CDR3 contains 17 residues. Per germline, CDR1 LNHDA and CDR2 SQIVND (reference sequence). CDR3 nucleotide sequence: TGTGCCAGTAGTATGGTGGCTAGCGGGAGCTCCTACAATGAGCAGTTCTTC. It is translated as CASSMVASGSSYNEQFF.

The rearrangement joins TRBV10-1 to TRBJ1-1; TRBD1 matches at 8 bases. This CDR3 spans 13 amino acids. V dropped 10 bases and J dropped 4; count of bases not matched to a gene: 8. Germline CDR1 WNHNN, CDR2 SYGVQD (reference sequence). CDR3 in amino acids: CANIGQGSTEAFF. CDR3 in DNA: TGCGCCAACATAGGACAGGGTAGCACTGAAGCTTTCTTT.

The DNA of the CDR3 is TGTGCCAGCAGCTGGGGGGACAGAATAGGGGAAGCTTTCTTT. Protein: CASSWGDRIGEAFF. The V gene is TRBV7-9, the J gene TRBJ1-1; 7 nucleotides match TRBD1. V gave up 4 bases and J gave up 8 bases; unmatched junction bases: 10. The CDR3 length is 14 residues. The V gene's germline CDR1 is SEHNR and CDR2 FQNEAQ (reference sequence).

The CDR3, as DNA: TGTGCCAGCAGCTTAGCACACACTACGAACACTGAAGCTTTCTTT. It codes for CASSLAHTTNTEAFF. The chain employs TRBV7-2 and TRBJ1-1; D is uncertain. Trimming took off 0 bases at V and 1 base at J, with 9 bases between the two ends. This CDR3 comprises 15 residues. Per the germline V gene, CDR1 is SGHTA and CDR2 is FQGNSA. Combining the CDR3 with reference TRBV7-2 and TRBJ1-1 gives the whole variable domain GAGVSQSPSNKVTEKGKDVELRCDPISGHTALYWYRQSLGQGLEFLIYFQGNSAPDKSGLPSDRFSAERTGGSVSTLTIQRTQQEDSAVYLCASSLAHTTNTEAFFGQGTRLTVV.

The CDR3 reads CASQANSEGYEQYF. CDR3 DNA sequence: TGTGCCAGCCAAGCGAACTCCGAGGGCTACGAGCAGTACTTC. The J gene is TRBJ2-7, the V gene TRBV2; D might be TRBD2 (5 bases). Germline V CDR1 and CDR2: SNHLY, FYNNEI. V was cut by 8 bases and J by 3 bases, with 17 bases left in between. CDR3 length: 14 residues.

In its sample, this clone was seen once. The chain employs TRBV27 and TRBJ1-1; TRBD1 matches at 7 bases. With V trimmed by 6 bases and J by 5 bases, 12 bases remained unmatched. The CDR3 runs 15 residues. Germline V gene lookup returns CDR1 MNHEY and CDR2 SMNVEV (reference sequence). CDR3 DNA sequence: TGTGCCAGCAGAATGGGACAGACAGGAGGGACTGAAGCTTTCTTT. Its protein is CASRMGQTGGTEAFF.

This clone has just one count. The V gene is TRBV4-2, the J gene TRBJ1-4, with D maybe TRBD1 (5 bases). CDR1 LGHNA and CDR2 YNFKEQ come from the germline V gene. The V end lost 4 bases, the J end lost 3 bases, and 18 bases lay between the germline ends. The CDR3 spans 17 residues. The CDR3 loop reads CASSLAPPGSSNEKLFF. The CDR3 DNA is TGTGCCAGCAGCCTTGCCCCCCCAGGGTCTTCTAATGAAAAACTGTTTTTT.

V usage is TRBV10-3 and J usage is TRBJ1-5; D not resolved. V lost 2 bases, J lost 6 bases, and 5 bases lay in between. The V gene's germline CDR1 is ENHRY and CDR2 SYGVKD. This CDR3 contains 12 residues. The CDR3 spells CAISEVSQPQHF. The CDR3 nucleotides read TGTGCCATCAGTGAGGTCAGTCAGCCCCAGCATTTT.

The J gene is TRBJ2-6, the V gene TRBV3-1 (or the pseudogene TRBV3-2); possible D gene TRBD2, 5 bases. The germline gives CDR1 LGHDT, CDR2 YNNKEL (reference sequence). The CDR3 loop spans 18 amino acids. Deletions cut 4 bases from V and 1 base from J, with 17 bases between. The CDR3 DNA follows: TGTGCCAGCAGCCTCCTGGGGTCCGGGGTATCTGGGGCCAACGTCCTGACTTTC. This encodes CASSLLGSGVSGANVLTF.

The genes are TRBV11-3 and TRBJ2-1; 7 nucleotides match TRBD2. The J segment lost 0 bases and the V segment lost 1 base, leaving 3 bases of the junction unmatched. The CDR3 loop spans 16 amino acids. Germline V gene lookup returns CDR1 SGHNT and CDR2 YENEEA. CDR3 nucleotide sequence: TGTGCCAGCAGCTTAGGCGGCGGGAGCTCCTACAATGAGCAGTTCTTC. It yields the protein CASSLGGGSSYNEQFF.

The chain uses TRBV11-2 and TRBJ1-6; tentatively, D is TRBD1 (5 bases). V was shortened by 1 base and J by 4 bases, with 14 bases between the two germline ends. This CDR3 spans 17 amino acids. In germline, CDR1 is SGHAT, CDR2 FQNNGV. The CDR3, as DNA: TGTGCCAGCAGCTTAGTCCCGCAGGGCGCTTATAATTCACCCCTCCACTTT. It is translated as CASSLVPQGAYNSPLHF. Looking up the rest from reference TRBV11-2 and TRBJ1-6 gives the full variable domain: EAGVAQSPRYKIIEKRQSVAFWCNPISGHATLYWYQQILGQGPKLLIQFQNNGVVDDSQLPKDRFSAERLKGVDSTLKIQPAKLEDSAVYLCASSLVPQGAYNSPLHFGNGTRLTVT.

The genes are TRBV7-2 and TRBJ2-7; no clear D gene. V lost 1 base and J 9 bases, leaving 16 bases between the germline ends. The CDR3 runs 14 residues. From germline, CDR1 is SGHTA and CDR2 FQGNSA. The CDR3 DNA is TGTGCCAGCAGCTTAGTGGATGGAGAAAACGGGCAGTACTTC. This translates into CASSLVDGENGQYF.

CDR3 residues: CASSISRARETQYF. The CDR3 region has the DNA TGTGCCAGTAGTATTAGCAGGGCCCGGGAGACCCAGTACTTC. V gene TRBV19 combines with J gene TRBJ2-5; perhaps TRBD1 as D (5 bases). Germline values: CDR1 LNHDA, CDR2 SQIVND (reference sequence). V was cut by 3 bases and J by 5 bases, with 13 bases left in between. This CDR3 has 14 residues.

The chain links TRBV27 to TRBJ1-5; TRBD1 might be the D (5 bases). Trimming stripped 6 bases from V and 4 bases from J, with 10 bases between. CDR3 length: 13 residues. The V gene's germline CDR1 is MNHEY and CDR2 SMNVEV (reference sequence). The CDR3 sequence is CASSHGGNQPQHF. CDR3 nucleotide sequence: TGTGCCAGCAGCCATGGGGGGAATCAGCCCCAGCATTTT.

J is TRBJ2-2 and V is TRBV7-2, with D possibly being TRBD2 (5 bases). From germline, CDR1 is SGHTA and CDR2 FQGNSA. This CDR3 contains 16 residues. Trimming cost V 0 bases and J 0 bases, with 8 bases left between them. In nucleotides, the CDR3 is TGTGCCAGCAGCTTAGCGGCGGGTTCGAACACCGGGGAGCTGTTTTTT. Amino acids: CASSLAAGSNTGELFF.

This rearrangement joins TRBV20-1 to TRBJ2-7; 7 positions match TRBD1. After removal of 5 bases from V and 6 bases from J, the junction contained 4 bases not matched to a gene. There are 11 residues in the CDR3. Germline CDR1 reads DFQATT; CDR2 reads SNEGSKA (reference sequence). The CDR3 is CSADREFEQYF. The CDR3 coding sequence is TGCAGTGCTGACAGGGAATTCGAGCAGTACTTC.

This clone showed up just a few times. The V call is TRBV3-1 (or the pseudogene TRBV3-2), the J call TRBJ1-4; TRBD1 aligns across 11 bases. From germline, CDR1 is LGHDT and CDR2 YNNKEL (reference sequence). The V gene end was trimmed by 4 bases and the J gene end by 8 bases; junction bases not matched to a gene: 9. CDR3 length equals 16 residues. The CDR3 DNA reads TGTGCCAGCAGCCCGGAATCCGGGACAGGGGGGGAAAAACTGTTTTTT. Encoded protein: CASSPESGTGGEKLFF.

The chain has TRBV6-1 and TRBJ1-6; D possibly corresponds to TRBD1 (6 bases). The ends were cut back, 2 bases at V and 9 bases at J, with 17 bases in the middle. The CDR3 spans 16 residues. Germline lookup yields CDR1 MNHNS and CDR2 SASEGT. The chain's CDR3 is CASSEPGAGDRSPLHF. CDR3 coding DNA: TGTGCCAGCAGTGAACCCGGGGCAGGGGACCGTTCACCCCTCCACTTT.

The sample holds one count of this clone. The V gene is TRBV5-5, the J gene TRBJ1-4; D remains ambiguous. The ends were cut back, 0 bases at V and 8 bases at J, with 11 bases in the middle. The germline V gene has CDR1 SGHKS and CDR2 YYEKEE (reference sequence). The CDR3 consists of 14 residues. This chain's CDR3 is CASSLEHPGEKLFF. Written as DNA, the CDR3 is TGTGCCAGCAGCTTGGAACACCCGGGGGAAAAACTGTTTTTT.

This sequence joins TRBV3-1 (or the pseudogene TRBV3-2) and TRBJ2-2, with no clear D. Trimming cost V 0 bases and J 4 bases, with 6 bases left between them. CDR3 length: 14 amino acids. Germline CDR1 LGHDT, CDR2 YNNKEL (reference sequence). CDR3 nucleotide sequence: TGTGCCAGCAGCCAAGAGGGCAGCACCGGGGAGCTGTTTTTT. Translation gives CASSQEGSTGELFF.